The clone carrying this T cell receptor (beta chain) was recorded once. The data were taken from a study of T cell changes during pregnancy in multiple sclerosis. The data were produced by immunoSEQ multiplex PCR, yet TCRdb's version contains in-frame clones alone and is incomplete. This sample has approximately 53,000 clones, with 85% to 95% found just once. The starting material was CD4+ T cells from peripheral blood mononuclear cells, obtained in the second trimester of pregnancy. The sequence derives from a female donor with multiple sclerosis, enrolled in a pregnancy study.

In DNA form, the CDR3 reads TGTGCCAGCAGCGTGACAGGTTTCGAGCAGTACTTC. It translates to CASSVTGFEQYF. V and J are TRBV6-1 and TRBJ2-7; a weak D match, TRBD1 (6 bases). The CDR3 consists of 12 residues. Germline lookup yields CDR1 MNHNS and CDR2 SASEGT. Trimming pared 6 bases from V and 6 bases from J, leaving 12 bases between.